These 2 T cell receptor beta chains originate from one sample sequenced in a study of EBV T-cell therapy then PD-1 blockade in nasopharyngeal carcinoma (dated by TCRdb to about 2021). No antigen is known for these receptors. Libraries were constructed by the immunoSEQ multiplex PCR assay. TCRdb retrieved this table from immuneACCESS and kept in-frame rearrangements only. Not all clones are present; in checked studies, unresolved V genes account for under half, and no reason is known for the remainder. The sample profile shows about 17,000 clones; approximately 88% of them were found once. The ten largest clones capture roughly 29% of the sample. The sample's treatment or condition label, decoded: AdE1-LMPpoly-expanded autologous EBV-specific T-cell therapy followed by anti-PD-1 nivolumab. The sequenced sample was CD8+ T cells from blood, obtained at day 0 from a patient whose treatment included autologous EBV-specific T cells and nivolumab. These receptors all stem from a middle-aged man with nasopharyngeal carcinoma.

CDR3 nucleotides: TGCGCCAGCAGTCACCAGCGGATTTGGCAGCGGGGCTACACCTTC. As protein: CASSHQRIWQRGYTF. The chain has TRBV23-1 and TRBJ1-2, with D uncertain. TRBV23-1 qualifies as an ORF whose function is uncertain. The germline V and J ends were trimmed by 3 bases and 8 bases, with 19 bases remaining between them. The CDR3 spans 15 residues.

A single count supports this clone. The chain uses TRBV18 and TRBJ2-7; D ambiguous. Germline V gene lookup returns CDR1 KGHSH and CDR2 LQKENI. This CDR3 contains 11 residues. Trimming shortened V by 5 bases and J by 3 bases, and 5 bases separated the two germline ends. CDR3 nucleotides: TGTGCCAGCTCAAGAGACTACGAGCAGTACTTC. This translates into CASSRDYEQYF. Drawing the rest from reference TRBV18 and TRBJ2-7, the complete variable domain is NAGVMQNPRHLVRRRGQEARLRCSPMKGHSHVYWYRQLPEEGLKFMVYLQKENIIDESGMPKERFSAEFPKEGPSILRIQQVVRGDSAAYFCASSRDYEQYFGPGTRLTVT.